This T cell receptor (beta chain) was captured in a study of shared clonotypes between healthy human individuals (dated by TCRdb to the early 2020s). General notes on the study: A couple of women and a few men aged 18 to 49 years were included in the cohort. Leukapheresis yielded between about 0.9 and 9.5 billion PBMCs per donor. To increase sequencing depth and limit assay-specific biases, TCR repertoire library preparation and sequencing were carried out by different laboratories using diverse techniques. Blood TCR repertoires of about 5 healthy adults were deeply sequenced to estimate repertoire size and the extent of clonotype sharing between individuals. Broad study findings and their caveats: Pairwise subsampling led to the expectation that sequencing depth would affect the degree of clonotype sharing among donors. The genetic and exposure-history diversity represented was limited by the small number of donors. Sampling was limited to blood, and TCR repertoires in tissue likely differ from TCR repertoires in blood.

Using the deep immunoSEQ assay, multiplex PCR amplified TCR CDR3 regions from genomic DNA. Extracted genomic DNA from each cell subset was spread evenly across all wells of several immunoSEQ 96-well plates, with each plate serving as a replicate. For unsorted PBMC, roughly 270 ng genomic DNA, equal to roughly 33,000 T cell genomes, was loaded into each replicate PCR. Ten immunoSEQ deep assay plates were used to sequence the unsorted PBMC genomic DNA. The purified libraries were quantified using a Qubit 3.0 fluorometer, sized with a Bioanalyzer 2100, and then quantified again using the KAPA Library Quantification kit. Every immunoSEQ 96-well plate was sequenced on a separate single-read 150-cycle Illumina NextSeq 550 flow cell. From the authors' description of their analysis: Because only junctional sequences without quality scores were contained in the immunoSEQ output, filtering matching that applied to full-length reads could not be performed. Sequences were annotated with PyIR, a Python wrapper for IgBLAST v1.9, and V/J genes and CDR3 were assigned using IMGT germline references. Reads were filtered out if the reads had weak V/J assignments (E-value above 1e-6), no CDR3, stop codons, out-of-frame junctions, or ambiguous translated residues. V3J clonotypes were defined as sequences sharing an identical inferred V gene, J gene, and CDR3 amino acid sequence. Percentage overlap between repertoires was computed as shared unique clonotypes divided by the size of the smaller repertoire. Richness of each repertoire was evaluated using RTK rarefaction, the Chao1 estimator, and Recon v2.1 estimates of unobserved clonotypes. Entries here come from immuneACCESS through TCRdb and include only in-frame sequences with V and J called. Some clones fail to appear in such tables; in the studies checked, an unresolved V gene covers under half of the shortfall, and the cause of the remainder is unknown. That table supplies the V and J calls and clone size; D and trimming were determined from the DNA. Within this sample are 400,000 to 500,000 clones, with roughly 85% of them counted one time only. More than 10% of the sample lies in the top ten.

V drops 4 bases and J drops 9 bases, leaving 16 bases in between. The CDR3 spans 14 residues, from the cysteine through the phenylalanine. Left in the record is the CDR3 DNA by itself, 42 bases read in frame from the first base. CDR1 and CDR2, looked up from the germline V gene, are LGHNA and YSLEER. Of note for this clone: The clone's antigen remains unknown. No clone much larger than this one lies a single base away; base qualities are absent.

Donors were healthy HIV-negative adults with no recently reported acute infections or vaccinations. Only Caucasian adults living in Nashville, Tennessee, USA were represented among the donors. In the unsorted samples, approximately 85 million PBMCs were counted, and genomic DNA was extracted using the QIAamp DNA Blood Mini kit. Blood was obtained by leukapheresis, after which PBMCs were separated by Ficoll-Histopaque density gradient centrifugation and cryopreserved in liquid nitrogen vapor phase. The source is a woman aged 40 to 55 in good health. Some clones in this sample may be carry-over from other donors' samples. Recombination joined TRBV4-3 with TRBJ2-1, with the D gene uncertain. What was sequenced was PBMCs. CDR3 region: CASSRAPWEGEQFF. The nucleotide sequence reads as follows: TGCGCCAGCAGCCGCGCCCCCTGGGAAGGTGAGCAGTTCTTC.